Detailed here is one T cell receptor beta chain. This entry belongs to a study of cytomegalovirus exposure and HLA in healthy donors. In the PCR, 60 Vbeta and 13 Jbeta primers were used. TCRdb's copy holds only in-frame clones and misses some; the assay was immunoSEQ multiplex PCR. The table has under 170,000 clones, around 60% seen once. The CDR3 totals 14 residues. V was pared by 4 bases and J by 5 bases, with 14 bases between. Germline loops: CDR1 MDHEN, CDR2 SYDVKM. The chain combines TRBV28 with TRBJ2-5; a weak D match, TRBD1 (5 bases). Input material: PBMCs. The clonotype comes from a woman aged 55-69 years in good health and CMV-seropositive. DNA of the CDR3: TGTGCCAGCAGTTCCCTTACAGGAGACGAGACCCAGTACTTC. It specifies CASSSLTGDETQYF.